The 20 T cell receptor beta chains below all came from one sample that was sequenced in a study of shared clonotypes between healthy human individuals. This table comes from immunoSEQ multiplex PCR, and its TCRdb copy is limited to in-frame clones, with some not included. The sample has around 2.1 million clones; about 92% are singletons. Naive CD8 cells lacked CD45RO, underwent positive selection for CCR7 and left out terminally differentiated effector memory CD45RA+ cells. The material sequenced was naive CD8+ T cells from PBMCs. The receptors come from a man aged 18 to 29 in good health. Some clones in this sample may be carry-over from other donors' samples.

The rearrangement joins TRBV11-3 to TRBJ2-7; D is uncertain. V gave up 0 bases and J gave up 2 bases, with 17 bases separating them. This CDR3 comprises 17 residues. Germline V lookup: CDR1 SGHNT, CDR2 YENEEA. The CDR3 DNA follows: TGTGCCAGCAGCTTAGATTCCCTGCACTGGAGTACCTACGAGCAGTACTTC. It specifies CASSLDSLHWSTYEQYF.

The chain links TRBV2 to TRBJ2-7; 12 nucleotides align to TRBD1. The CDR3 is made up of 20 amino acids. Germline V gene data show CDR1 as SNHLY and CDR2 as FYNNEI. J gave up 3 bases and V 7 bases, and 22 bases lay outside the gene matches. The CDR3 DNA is TGTGCCAGCACCATGCCGATGGGACAGGGGGCACAAAGGGGTTTCTACGAGCAGTACTTC. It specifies CASTMPMGQGAQRGFYEQYF.

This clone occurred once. CDR3: CAISDKSSGAEQYF. Here the CDR3 DNA reads TGTGCCATCAGTGATAAATCTAGCGGGGCCGAGCAGTACTTC. V gene TRBV10-3 combines with J gene TRBJ2-7; 9 bases map to TRBD2. V trimming: 3 bases; J trimming: 6 bases; junction bases outside the gene matches: 6. Per the germline V gene, CDR1 is ENHRY and CDR2 is SYGVKD. The CDR3 extends over 14 amino acids.

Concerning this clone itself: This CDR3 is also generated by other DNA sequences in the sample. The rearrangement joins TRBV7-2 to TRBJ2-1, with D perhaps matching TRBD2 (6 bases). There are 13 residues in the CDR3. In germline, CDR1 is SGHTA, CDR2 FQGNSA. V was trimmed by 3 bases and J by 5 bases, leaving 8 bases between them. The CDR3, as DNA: TGTGCCAGCAGCTTCGGCGGGAACAATGAGCAGTTCTTC. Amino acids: CASSFGGNNEQFF.

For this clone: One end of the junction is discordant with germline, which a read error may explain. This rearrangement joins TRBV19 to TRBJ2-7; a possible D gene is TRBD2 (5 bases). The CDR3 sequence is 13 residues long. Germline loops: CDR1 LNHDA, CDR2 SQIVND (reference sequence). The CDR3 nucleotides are TGTGCCAGTAGTATAGGCCCCGGGAACCCCTTATCCTTC. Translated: CASSIGPGNPLSF.

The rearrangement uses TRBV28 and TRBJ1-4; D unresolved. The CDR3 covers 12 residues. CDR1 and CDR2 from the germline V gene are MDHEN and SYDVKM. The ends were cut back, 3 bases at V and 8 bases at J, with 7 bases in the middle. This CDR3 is CASSLRPEKLFF. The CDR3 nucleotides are TGTGCCAGCAGTTTGCGGCCCGAAAAACTGTTTTTT.

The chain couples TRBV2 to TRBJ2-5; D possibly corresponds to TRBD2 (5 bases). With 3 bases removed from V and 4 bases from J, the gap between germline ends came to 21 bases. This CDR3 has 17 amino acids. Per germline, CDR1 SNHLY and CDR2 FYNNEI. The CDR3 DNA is TGTGCCAGCAGTGAGGGAGCGGCAGATTTGTTGGGAGAGACCCAGTACTTC. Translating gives CASSEGAADLLGETQYF.

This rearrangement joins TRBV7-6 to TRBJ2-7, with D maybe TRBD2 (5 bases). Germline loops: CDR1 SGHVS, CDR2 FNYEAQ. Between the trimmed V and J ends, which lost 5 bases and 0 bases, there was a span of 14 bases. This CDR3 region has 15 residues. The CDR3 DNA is TGTGCCAGCAGCCAACGGCGGGCGAACTCCTACGAGCAGTACTTC. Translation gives CASSQRRANSYEQYF.

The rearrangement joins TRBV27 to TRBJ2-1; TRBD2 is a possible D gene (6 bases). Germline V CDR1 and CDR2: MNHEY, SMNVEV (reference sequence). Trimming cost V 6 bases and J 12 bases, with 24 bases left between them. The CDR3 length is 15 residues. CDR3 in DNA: TGTGCCAGCAGGGATTGGCGGGACGACCGGATATGGCAGTTCTTC. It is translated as CASRDWRDDRIWQFF.

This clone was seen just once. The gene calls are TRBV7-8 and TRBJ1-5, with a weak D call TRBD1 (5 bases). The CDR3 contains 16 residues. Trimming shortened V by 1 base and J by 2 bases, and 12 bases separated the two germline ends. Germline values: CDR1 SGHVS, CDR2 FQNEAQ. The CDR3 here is CASSLGRGGGNQPQHF. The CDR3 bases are TGTGCCAGCAGCTTAGGGAGGGGAGGTGGCAATCAGCCCCAGCATTTT.

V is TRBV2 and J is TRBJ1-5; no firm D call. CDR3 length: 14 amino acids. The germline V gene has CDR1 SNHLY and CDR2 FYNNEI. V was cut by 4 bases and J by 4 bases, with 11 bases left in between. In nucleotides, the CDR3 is TGTGCCAGCAGTGTAGCGAGACATAATCAGCCCCAGCATTTT. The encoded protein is CASSVARHNQPQHF.

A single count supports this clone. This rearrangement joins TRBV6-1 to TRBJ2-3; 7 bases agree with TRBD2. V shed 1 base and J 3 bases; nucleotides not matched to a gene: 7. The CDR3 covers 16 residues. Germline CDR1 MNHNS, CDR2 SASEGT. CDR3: CASSEGTGGRTDTQYF. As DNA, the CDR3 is TGTGCCAGCAGTGAAGGCACCGGGGGGAGGACAGATACGCAGTATTTT.

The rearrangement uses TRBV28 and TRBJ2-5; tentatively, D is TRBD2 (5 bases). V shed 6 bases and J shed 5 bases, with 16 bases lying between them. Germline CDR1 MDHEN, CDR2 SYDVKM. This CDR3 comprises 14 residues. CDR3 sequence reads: CASRWRSLIETQYF. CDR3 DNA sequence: TGTGCCAGCAGGTGGAGGAGTTTAATCGAGACCCAGTACTTC.

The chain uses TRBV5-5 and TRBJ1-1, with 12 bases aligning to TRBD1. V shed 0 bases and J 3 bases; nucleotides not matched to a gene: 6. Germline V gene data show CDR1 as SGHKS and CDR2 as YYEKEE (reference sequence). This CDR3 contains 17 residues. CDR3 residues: CASSLVGQGAVDTEAFF. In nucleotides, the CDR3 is TGTGCCAGCAGCTTGGTGGGACAGGGGGCCGTGGACACTGAAGCTTTCTTT.

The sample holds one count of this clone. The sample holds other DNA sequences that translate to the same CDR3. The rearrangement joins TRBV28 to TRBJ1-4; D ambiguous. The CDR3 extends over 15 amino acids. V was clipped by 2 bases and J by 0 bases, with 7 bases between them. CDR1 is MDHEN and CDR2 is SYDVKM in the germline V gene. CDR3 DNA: TGTGCCAGCAGTTTAGCGGTTGCAACTAATGAAAAACTGTTTTTT. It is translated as CASSLAVATNEKLFF.

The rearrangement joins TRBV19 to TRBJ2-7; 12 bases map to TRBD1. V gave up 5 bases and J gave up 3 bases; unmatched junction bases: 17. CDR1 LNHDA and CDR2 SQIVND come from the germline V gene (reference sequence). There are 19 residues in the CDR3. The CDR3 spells CASSLRSGDRGPFLYEQYF. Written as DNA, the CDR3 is TGTGCCAGTAGTCTCAGATCAGGGGACAGGGGGCCCTTCCTCTACGAGCAGTACTTC.

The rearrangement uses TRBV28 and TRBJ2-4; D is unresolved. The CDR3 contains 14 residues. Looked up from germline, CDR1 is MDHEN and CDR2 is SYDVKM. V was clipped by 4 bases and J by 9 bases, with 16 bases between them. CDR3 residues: CASSSGFSQSIQYF. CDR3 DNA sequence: TGTGCCAGCAGTTCAGGATTCTCCCAAAGCATTCAGTACTTC.

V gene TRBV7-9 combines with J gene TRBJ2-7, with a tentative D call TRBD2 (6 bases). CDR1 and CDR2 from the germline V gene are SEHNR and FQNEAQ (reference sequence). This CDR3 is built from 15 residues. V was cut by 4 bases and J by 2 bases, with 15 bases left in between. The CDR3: CASSSTSFHAYEQYF. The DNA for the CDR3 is TGTGCCAGCAGCTCGACTAGTTTTCATGCCTACGAGCAGTACTTC.

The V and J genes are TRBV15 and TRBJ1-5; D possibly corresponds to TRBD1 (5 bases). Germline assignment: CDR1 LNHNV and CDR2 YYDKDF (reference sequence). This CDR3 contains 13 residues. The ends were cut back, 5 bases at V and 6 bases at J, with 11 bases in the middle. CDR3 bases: TGTGCCACCAGCCTTGACAGTAGTCAGCCCCAGCATTTT. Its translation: CATSLDSSQPQHF.

As DNA, the CDR3 is TGTGCCAGCAGCACCCGGACAGGGATAGCCAAAAACATTCAGTACTTC. Residues: CASSTRTGIAKNIQYF. J is TRBJ2-4 and V is TRBV5-6; 8 bases fit TRBD1. Germline CDR1 reads SGHDT; CDR2 reads YYEEEE. With 4 bases clipped from V and 0 bases from J, the junction kept 6 bases outside the gene matches. There are 16 residues in the CDR3.